The clone carrying this T cell receptor (beta chain) has more than one count but fewer than ten. CDR1 SGHVS and CDR2 FNYEAQ come from the germline V gene. This CDR3 is built from 14 residues. The junction had 10 bases not matched to a gene; V was cut back by 2 bases and J by 13 bases. The data derive from a study of blood T cell repertoires in COVID-19. Study information: Acute-phase and convalescent COVID-19 samples originated in the United States, Italy and Spain. T cells, B-cell-depleted T cells, or PBMCs provided the cDNA or gDNA that served as material.

In the original processing: Counts of nucleated cells, estimated from reference gene primer amplification, were obtained. Clones were sequenced by immunoSEQ multiplex PCR, and TCRdb holds only the in-frame ones, with some missing. The V and J calls and clone size come from that table; D and trimming were worked out from the DNA. The profile covers 100,000 to 130,000 clones, with 80% appearing a single time and 4.3% taken by the ten largest. Sequencing input: peripheral blood. J is TRBJ1-4 and V is TRBV7-6; 7 nucleotides align to TRBD1. The TCR was taken from a man between 65 and 85 years old with acute or convalescent COVID-19. The CDR3 loop reads CASSLTGQSPRLFF. The CDR3 bases are TGTGCCAGCAGCTTAACGGGACAGTCCCCGAGACTGTTTTTT.